This TCR beta chain was sequenced in a study of blood T cells in healthy people across ages. Study overall: About one barcoded beta molecule per two T cells was the capture yield of template switching.

Together with a sample-barcoded 5' primer, a J-beta primer mix was included in a second PCR lasting about 7 to 11 cycles. A 12-random-nucleotide template-switch adaptor tagged each cDNA molecule. MiXCR was run by TCRdb on the 5' RACE reads, yielding one entry per CDR3 protein. The table records 790,000 or so distinct CDR3 sequences, 45% to 70% of them present only once. Points from the study as a whole: Possibly, changes in expanded clonotypes were confounded because donor CMV status was unknown.

V was shortened by 1 base and J by 4 bases, with 14 bases between the two germline ends. The germline V gene has CDR1 SGHTA and CDR2 FQGTGA. The length of the CDR3 is 16 residues. Extraction yielded at least 5 micrograms of total RNA per sample. Regarding this clonotype: Antigen unknown.

The sequence was obtained from a man aged 40-55 years in good health. This sequence joins TRBV7-3 and TRBJ2-1; maybe TRBD2 (7 bases). Sequencing used blood. The CDR3 spells CASSLMGASGYNEQFF. DNA for the CDR3: TGTGCCAGCAGCTTAATGGGGGCTAGCGGTTACAATGAGCAGTTCTTC. Together with reference TRBV7-3 and TRBJ2-1, the CDR3 gives the full variable domain: GAGVSQTPSNKVTEKGKYVELRCDPISGHTALYWYRQSLGQGPEFLIYFQGTGAADDSGLPNDRFFAVRPEGSVSTLKIQRTERGDSAVYLCASSLMGASGYNEQFFGPGTRLTVL.